This TCR beta chain derives from a study of blood T cell repertoires in COVID-19. The CDR3 runs 18 residues. CDR1 and CDR2 from the germline V gene are SGHTA and FQGNSA. Germline trimming cut 1 base from V and 0 bases from J; bases unmatched to any gene: 2. In terms of age and location, participants ranged from about 18 to 90 years and lived in about 25 US areas. Participant-reported clinical history was the basis for cohort assignment. Sequenced by immunoSEQ multiplex PCR; TCRdb stores in-frame clones only, minus some. This sample carries roughly 200,000 clones, 85% to 90% of them seen once, and the ten largest clones take approximately 6.2%.

The origin of this receptor is a man between 40 and 49 years old who had recovered from COVID-19. This chain joins TRBV7-2 and TRBJ2-1, with 14 bases matching TRBD2. Specimen: PBMCs or T cells enriched from blood (not recorded which). For the CDR3, the DNA is TGTGCCAGCAGCTTAGTGGGGACTAGCGGGAGCTCCTACAATGAGCAGTTCTTC. Its protein is CASSLVGTSGSSYNEQFF. The entire variable domain, with the rest obtained from reference TRBV7-2 and TRBJ2-1, is as follows: GAGVSQSPSNKVTEKGKDVELRCDPISGHTALYWYRQSLGQGLEFLIYFQGNSAPDKSGLPSDRFSAERTGGSVSTLTIQRTQQEDSAVYLCASSLVGTSGSSYNEQFFGPGTRLTVL.